This TCR beta chain stems from a study of response to subunit inactivated influenza vaccine. General observations from the study: The authors suggested that every seasonal influenza vaccination recruits few new T cells.

Ten or more counts support this clonotype. Its target is not known. Unmatched junction bases numbered 1, after V lost 3 bases and J lost 4 bases. Germline V gene lookup returns CDR1 SGHRS and CDR2 YFSETQ. This CDR3 is 13 amino acids long. A single record per CDR3 protein comes from TCRdb applying MiXCR to the RT-PCR reads. The table records roughly 500,000 distinct CDR3 sequences, roughly 25% of them present only once. This sample was shared with a second study, whose subject was T cells expressing NK-cell markers. That paper states: UMIs accompanied the 5'RACE template switching by which TCR beta cDNA was made. Within several experiments, an anti-gamma-delta TCR antibody kept the sorting limited to alpha-beta TCR T cells.

The sequence was collected from a middle-aged man who received an inactivated influenza vaccine. Material: CD4+ T cells sorted from PBMCs, obtained roughly 12 days after vaccination. This chain connects TRBV5-1 to TRBJ2-7, with 10 positions matching TRBD1. The CDR3 DNA reads TGCGCCAGCAGCTCGGGACAGGGGTACGAGCAGTACTTC. Translated: CASSSGQGYEQYF. The full variable domain, its missing parts supplied by reference TRBV5-1 and TRBJ2-7, is KAGVTQTPRYLIKTRGQQVTLSCSPISGHRSVSWYQQTPGQGLQFLFEYFSETQRNKGNFPGRFSGRQFSNSRSEMNVSTLELGDSALYLCASSSGQGYEQYFGPGTRLTVT.